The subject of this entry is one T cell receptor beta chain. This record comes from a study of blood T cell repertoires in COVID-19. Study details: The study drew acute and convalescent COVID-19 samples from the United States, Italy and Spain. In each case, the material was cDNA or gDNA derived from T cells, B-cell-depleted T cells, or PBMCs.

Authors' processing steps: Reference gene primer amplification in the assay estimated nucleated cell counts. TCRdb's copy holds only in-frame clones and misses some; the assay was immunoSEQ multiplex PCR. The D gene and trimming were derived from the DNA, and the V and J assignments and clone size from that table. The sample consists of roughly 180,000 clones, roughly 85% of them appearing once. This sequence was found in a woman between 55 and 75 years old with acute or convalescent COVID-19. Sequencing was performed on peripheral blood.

CDR3 sequence reads: CASSTFRQRNQPQHF. CDR3 nucleotide sequence: TGTGCCAGCAGTACATTCCGACAGCGCAATCAGCCCCAGCATTTT. The chain carries TRBV28 and TRBJ1-5; D is possibly TRBD1 (5 bases). The germline CDR1 and CDR2 sequences are MDHEN and SYDVKM. The CDR3 is 15 amino acids. The V gene lost 5 bases and the J gene lost 2 bases, with 13 bases spanning the gap.